This TCR beta chain came from a study of blood T cell repertoires in COVID-19. For the study at large: Recovery among Cohort 3 donors was established by two negative PCRs, clearance, or symptom resolution. There were acute and convalescent COVID-19 samples, and they came from the United States, Italy and Spain.

CDR1 is SGHVS, CDR2 FNYEAQ, per germline. This CDR3 contains 15 residues. V lost 5 bases, J lost 6 bases, and 7 bases stayed unmatched. Per the original data handling: Amplified reference gene primers provided the basis for estimating nucleated cell counts. Data came from immunoSEQ multiplex PCR; TCRdb stores just in-frame clones and leaves some out. D and trimming come from the DNA, and the V and J calls and clone size come from that table. The sample has about 200,000 clones, about 88% seen once. Everyone who took part was roughly 18 to 89 years old, and they came from about two dozen US areas. The chain combines TRBV7-6 with TRBJ2-1; 10 bases map to TRBD2. Sequencing was performed on PBMCs or T cells enriched from blood (not recorded which). This receptor was taken from a woman between 35 and 50 years old in a cohort exposed to, infected with or recovered from COVID-19 (not recorded which). The CDR3 protein is CASSPGLASFNEQFF. The CDR3, as DNA: TGTGCCAGCAGCCCGGGACTAGCGAGTTTCAATGAGCAGTTCTTC.